The 29 T cell receptor beta chains in this list originate from one sample, sequenced in a study of blood T cell repertoires in COVID-19. Libraries were prepared by immunoSEQ multiplex PCR; TCRdb keeps only in-frame clonotypes and omits some of them. The data contain roughly 340,000 clones, around 87% of them seen just once; the ten biggest clones take up more than 5%. Sequenced sample: peripheral blood. Source of these receptors: a woman in her forties or fifties with COVID-19, enrolled during active disease.

The chain recombines TRBV5-6 with TRBJ1-2, with D tentatively TRBD1 (5 bases). The CDR3 spans 15 residues. V lost 2 bases to trimming and J lost 6 bases, with 17 bases between them. CDR1 SGHDT and CDR2 YYEEEE come from the germline V gene. The CDR3: CASSFPGRGSDGYTF. As DNA, the CDR3 is TGTGCCAGCAGCTTCCCGGGACGCGGGAGTGATGGCTACACCTTC.

As regards this clone: At the DNA level, this CDR3 is encoded by other sequences in the same sample as well. The V call is TRBV5-1, the J call TRBJ1-2; the match to TRBD1 covers 8 bases. Germline V lookup: CDR1 SGHRS, CDR2 YFSETQ. Trimming at V came to 4 bases and at J to 5 bases, leaving 4 bases not matched to a gene. This CDR3 comprises 13 residues. CDR3 DNA: TGCGCCAGCAGCCCCGGACAGGGTTATGGCTACACCTTC. This codes for CASSPGQGYGYTF.

The chain links TRBV5-1 to TRBJ2-6; D gene ambiguous. The germline V and J ends were trimmed by 1 base and 0 bases, with 11 bases remaining between them. The length of the CDR3 is 17 residues. Germline CDR1 is SGHRS and CDR2 is YFSETQ. CDR3 protein: CASSLYADYSGANVLTF. CDR3 coding DNA: TGCGCCAGCAGCTTGTATGCGGATTACTCTGGGGCCAACGTCCTGACTTTC.

The table lists this clone with a count of one. CDR3 region: CASSSGLAGLGSYNEQFF. CDR3 nucleotide sequence: TGTGCCAGCAGCTCGGGACTAGCGGGTTTGGGGTCTTACAATGAGCAGTTCTTC. This chain uses TRBV5-4 with TRBJ2-1; 12 bases agree with TRBD2. V was pared by 3 bases and J by 4 bases, with 11 bases of the junction left unmatched. Germline-derived CDR1 and CDR2 are SGHNT and YYREEE (reference sequence). The CDR3 runs 18 residues.

This sequence joins TRBV4-2 and TRBJ1-2; D is perhaps TRBD1 (5 bases). Germline values: CDR1 LGHNA, CDR2 YNFKEQ. The CDR3 extends over 13 amino acids. V dropped 5 bases and J dropped 2 bases, with 9 bases sitting between them. CDR3 sequence: CASSLGVNYGYTF. The CDR3, as DNA: TGTGCCAGCAGCTTAGGGGTCAACTATGGCTACACCTTC.

CDR3 residues: CASSRGGQGLGEAFF. For the CDR3, the DNA is TGTGCCAGCAGTCGAGGGGGACAGGGGCTTGGTGAAGCTTTCTTT. The chain couples TRBV6-5 to TRBJ1-1; 10 bases are a match to TRBD1. The CDR3 spans 15 residues. CDR1 is MNHEY and CDR2 is SVGAGI in the germline V gene. Trimming removed 5 bases from V and 7 bases from J; junction bases left unmatched: 10.

The gene calls are TRBV27 and TRBJ1-4; TRBD1 might be the D (5 bases). The CDR3 contains 14 residues. V was trimmed by 4 bases and J by 8 bases, leaving 14 bases between them. In germline, CDR1 is MNHEY, CDR2 SMNVEV (reference sequence). DNA for the CDR3: TGTGCCAGCAGTTCGACGGACATTCAGGAAAAACTGTTTTTT. Its protein is CASSSTDIQEKLFF.

The J gene is TRBJ2-7, the V gene TRBV7-8, with 7 nucleotides matching TRBD1. Germline V gives CDR1 SGHVS, CDR2 FQNEAQ. This CDR3 comprises 13 residues. The junction had 5 bases not matched to a gene; V was cut back by 6 bases and J by 3 bases. Written as DNA, the CDR3 is TGTGCCAGCAGGGGACAGCTTGACTACGAGCAGTACTTC. It encodes CASRGQLDYEQYF.

The chain combines TRBV6-2 or TRBV6-3 with TRBJ2-3; weak D call: TRBD2 (5 bases). Trimming shortened V by 2 bases and J by 0 bases, and 12 bases separated the two germline ends. CDR3 length equals 16 residues. In germline, CDR1 is MNHEY, CDR2 SVGEGT. CDR3: CASSYGRTSSTDTQYF. CDR3 in DNA: TGTGCCAGCAGTTACGGGCGGACTTCTAGCACAGATACGCAGTATTTT.

This chain joins TRBV19 and TRBJ1-1, with a possible D match to TRBD1 (5 bases). Per the germline V gene, CDR1 is LNHDA and CDR2 is SQIVND (reference sequence). V was shortened by 8 bases and J by 6 bases, with 22 bases between the two germline ends. This CDR3 contains 15 residues. The CDR3 nucleotides read TGTGCCAGTCGCTTCCCGGCGGGGCAGAGCGCTGAAGCTTTCTTT. Amino acids: CASRFPAGQSAEAFF.

The rearrangement links TRBV7-8 to TRBJ2-1; 9 bases agree with TRBD1. CDR1 is SGHVS, CDR2 FQNEAQ, per germline. V shed 6 bases and J 7 bases; nucleotides not matched to a gene: 13. This CDR3 contains 16 residues. The CDR3 here is CASRHRGPRVGNEQFF. The CDR3, as DNA: TGTGCCAGCAGGCACAGGGGGCCTAGGGTGGGAAATGAGCAGTTCTTC.

The chain employs TRBV2 and TRBJ1-2; D is uncertain. With 4 bases removed from V and 0 bases from J, the gap between germline ends came to 12 bases. The CDR3 has 15 residues. Germline V gives CDR1 SNHLY, CDR2 FYNNEI. CDR3 nucleotides: TGTGCCAGCAGTGTCGGTCCGGGAGCTAACTATGGCTACACCTTC. It encodes CASSVGPGANYGYTF.

This clone was observed once. The chain employs TRBV5-1 and TRBJ1-4; the match to TRBD1 covers 7 bases. After removal of 3 bases from V and 6 bases from J, the junction contained 5 bases not matched to a gene. The CDR3 runs 14 residues. The V gene's germline CDR1 is SGHRS and CDR2 YFSETQ. This chain's CDR3 is CASSWSTGDEKLFF. Written as DNA, the CDR3 is TGCGCCAGCAGCTGGTCCACAGGGGATGAAAAACTGTTTTTT.

The chain is built from TRBV16 and TRBJ1-5; TRBD1 matches at 10 bases. This CDR3 spans 16 amino acids. Looked up from germline, CDR1 is KGHSY and CDR2 is FQNENV. V shed 6 bases and J 8 bases; nucleotides not matched to a gene: 13. The CDR3 DNA follows: TGTGCCAGCAGTCCGGGGGACAGGGGATCCATCAAGCCCCAGCATTTT. This codes for CASSPGDRGSIKPQHF.

The chain is built from TRBV6-1 and TRBJ1-3, with D perhaps matching TRBD1 (6 bases). The V end was cut by 3 bases, the J end by 3 bases, with 15 bases between. CDR1 and CDR2 (germline): MNHNS, SASEGT. The CDR3 runs 16 residues. The CDR3, as DNA: TGTGCCAGCAGTGATCGGCAGGGGTGGATTGGAAACACCATATATTTT. Protein product: CASSDRQGWIGNTIYF.

The chain recombines TRBV18 with TRBJ2-1; unclear D gene. Germline V CDR1 and CDR2: KGHSH, LQKENI. The CDR3 is 13 residues long. V lost 2 bases to trimming and J lost 6 bases, with 8 bases between them. The CDR3 DNA reads TGTGCCAGCTCACCATTGACGGGCAATGAGCAGTTCTTC. As protein: CASSPLTGNEQFF.

This clone was detected only a few times. V and J are TRBV7-9 and TRBJ2-7, with D maybe TRBD2 (5 bases). V was trimmed by 5 bases and J by 0 bases, leaving 17 bases between them. Per the germline V gene, CDR1 is SEHNR and CDR2 is FQNEAQ (reference sequence). The CDR3 covers 16 residues. Here the CDR3 DNA reads TGTGCCAGCAGCGGACTCACAGCGGATTTCTCCTACGAGCAGTACTTC. It encodes CASSGLTADFSYEQYF.

This CDR3 is CASTREVFNTGELFF. Written as DNA, the CDR3 is TGTGCCAGCACACGGGAGGTTTTCAACACCGGGGAGCTGTTTTTT. The rearrangement links TRBV28 to TRBJ2-2, with 7 positions matching TRBD2. Germline CDR1 MDHEN, CDR2 SYDVKM. The CDR3 has 15 residues. V was clipped by 7 bases and J by 2 bases; unmatched bases: 7.

V is TRBV27 and J is TRBJ1-2, with a tentative D call TRBD1 (5 bases). Germline CDR1 MNHEY, CDR2 SMNVEV (reference sequence). V gave up 6 bases and J gave up 4 bases, with 12 bases separating them. The CDR3 is 13 residues long. CDR3 residues: CASRQGLGYGYTF. CDR3 DNA: TGTGCCAGCAGGCAGGGTTTGGGCTATGGCTACACCTTC.

The V call is TRBV27, the J call TRBJ2-7; 9 nucleotides match TRBD2. The CDR3 is 14 amino acids. The V gene's germline CDR1 is MNHEY and CDR2 SMNVEV (reference sequence). With 8 bases clipped from V and 5 bases from J, the junction kept 10 bases outside the gene matches. This CDR3 is CASGRGGTANEQYF. CDR3 in DNA: TGTGCCAGCGGGCGGGGGGGGACAGCCAACGAGCAGTACTTC.

The chain employs TRBV7-2 and TRBJ2-4, with 10 bases fitting TRBD1. Germline CDR1 is SGHTA and CDR2 is FQGNSA. The CDR3 consists of 17 residues. The V and J ends lost 5 bases and 0 bases, in that order; junction bases with no gene match: 7. This CDR3 is CASSQGQGVGAKNIQYF. The DNA for the CDR3 is TGTGCCAGCAGCCAAGGACAGGGGGTGGGAGCCAAAAACATTCAGTACTTC.

Written as DNA, the CDR3 is TGTGCCAGCAGCTTACTTTCTTCACCCCTCCACTTT. Translated: CASSLLSSPLHF. The chain combines TRBV11-2 with TRBJ1-6; D is unresolved. There are 12 residues in the CDR3. V gave up 2 bases and J gave up 9 bases, with 5 bases separating them. Per the germline V gene, CDR1 is SGHAT and CDR2 is FQNNGV.

The V call is TRBV10-3, the J call TRBJ2-1, with 11 bases matching TRBD2. CDR3 length: 22 amino acids. Germline V gene lookup returns CDR1 ENHRY and CDR2 SYGVKD. V gave up 2 bases and J gave up 3 bases; unmatched junction bases: 21. CDR3 in amino acids: CAISEIRASGRIAIPFYNEQFF. The CDR3 nucleotides are TGTGCCATCAGTGAGATTAGGGCTAGCGGGAGGATAGCCATACCATTCTACAATGAGCAGTTCTTC.

This chain uses TRBV9 with TRBJ2-7, with 13 bases fitting TRBD2. CDR1 is SGDLS and CDR2 is YYNGEE in the germline V gene. Trimming cost V 3 bases and J 3 bases; bases outside gene matches: 6. The CDR3 runs 16 residues. CDR3 DNA sequence: TGTGCCAGCAGCGACCGGGGACTAGCGGGATTCTACGAGCAGTACTTC. Amino acids: CASSDRGLAGFYEQYF.

This sequence joins TRBV18 and TRBJ2-1, with D perhaps matching TRBD1 (5 bases). This CDR3 is 16 amino acids long. Germline V gene lookup returns CDR1 KGHSH and CDR2 LQKENI. The V gene lost 4 bases and the J gene lost 3 bases, with 16 bases spanning the gap. The CDR3 spells CASSRGDRRIYNEQFF. The CDR3 region has the DNA TGTGCCAGCTCACGGGGTGACAGAAGAATCTACAATGAGCAGTTCTTC.

V and J are TRBV5-1 and TRBJ2-2, with 7 bases identical to TRBD1. Unmatched junction bases numbered 20, after V lost 4 bases and J lost 5 bases. The CDR3 totals 19 residues. CDR1 and CDR2 from the germline V gene are SGHRS and YFSETQ. In nucleotides, the CDR3 is TGCGCCAGCAGCCACAGACAGGGTATTGCCCGAGTGGGGACCGGGGAGCTGTTTTTT. Its protein is CASSHRQGIARVGTGELFF.

V gene TRBV18 combines with J gene TRBJ1-2; tentative D call: TRBD1 (6 bases). Trimming left V 3 bases short and J 3 bases short, with 14 bases between. The CDR3 runs to 15 residues. Germline CDR1 is KGHSH and CDR2 is LQKENI. The CDR3 loop reads CASSPPGQIDYGYTF. The CDR3 DNA reads as TGTGCCAGCTCACCTCCGGGACAAATAGACTATGGCTACACCTTC. Full variable domain (outside the CDR3, taken from reference TRBV18 and TRBJ1-2): NAGVMQNPRHLVRRRGQEARLRCSPMKGHSHVYWYRQLPEEGLKFMVYLQKENIIDESGMPKERFSAEFPKEGPSILRIQQVVRGDSAAYFCASSPPGQIDYGYTFGSGTRLTVV.

The gene calls are TRBV24-1 and TRBJ2-2; possible D gene TRBD2, 5 bases. Deletions cut 3 bases from V and 0 bases from J, with 13 bases between. Germline CDR1 and CDR2: KGHDR and SFDVKD. This CDR3 region has 17 residues. CDR3 protein: CATSDKDYVTNTGELFF. The CDR3 region has the DNA TGTGCCACCAGTGATAAAGACTACGTCACGAACACCGGGGAGCTGTTTTTT.

In nucleotides, the CDR3 is TGTGCCAGCAGCGTAGAGACAGAGGAAGAGACCCAGTACTTC. Amino acid sequence: CASSVETEEETQYF. The chain employs TRBV9 and TRBJ2-5, with a weak D call TRBD1 (5 bases). V shed 0 bases and J shed 3 bases, with 9 bases lying between them. CDR3 length: 14 amino acids. Germline CDR1 is SGDLS and CDR2 is YYNGEE.